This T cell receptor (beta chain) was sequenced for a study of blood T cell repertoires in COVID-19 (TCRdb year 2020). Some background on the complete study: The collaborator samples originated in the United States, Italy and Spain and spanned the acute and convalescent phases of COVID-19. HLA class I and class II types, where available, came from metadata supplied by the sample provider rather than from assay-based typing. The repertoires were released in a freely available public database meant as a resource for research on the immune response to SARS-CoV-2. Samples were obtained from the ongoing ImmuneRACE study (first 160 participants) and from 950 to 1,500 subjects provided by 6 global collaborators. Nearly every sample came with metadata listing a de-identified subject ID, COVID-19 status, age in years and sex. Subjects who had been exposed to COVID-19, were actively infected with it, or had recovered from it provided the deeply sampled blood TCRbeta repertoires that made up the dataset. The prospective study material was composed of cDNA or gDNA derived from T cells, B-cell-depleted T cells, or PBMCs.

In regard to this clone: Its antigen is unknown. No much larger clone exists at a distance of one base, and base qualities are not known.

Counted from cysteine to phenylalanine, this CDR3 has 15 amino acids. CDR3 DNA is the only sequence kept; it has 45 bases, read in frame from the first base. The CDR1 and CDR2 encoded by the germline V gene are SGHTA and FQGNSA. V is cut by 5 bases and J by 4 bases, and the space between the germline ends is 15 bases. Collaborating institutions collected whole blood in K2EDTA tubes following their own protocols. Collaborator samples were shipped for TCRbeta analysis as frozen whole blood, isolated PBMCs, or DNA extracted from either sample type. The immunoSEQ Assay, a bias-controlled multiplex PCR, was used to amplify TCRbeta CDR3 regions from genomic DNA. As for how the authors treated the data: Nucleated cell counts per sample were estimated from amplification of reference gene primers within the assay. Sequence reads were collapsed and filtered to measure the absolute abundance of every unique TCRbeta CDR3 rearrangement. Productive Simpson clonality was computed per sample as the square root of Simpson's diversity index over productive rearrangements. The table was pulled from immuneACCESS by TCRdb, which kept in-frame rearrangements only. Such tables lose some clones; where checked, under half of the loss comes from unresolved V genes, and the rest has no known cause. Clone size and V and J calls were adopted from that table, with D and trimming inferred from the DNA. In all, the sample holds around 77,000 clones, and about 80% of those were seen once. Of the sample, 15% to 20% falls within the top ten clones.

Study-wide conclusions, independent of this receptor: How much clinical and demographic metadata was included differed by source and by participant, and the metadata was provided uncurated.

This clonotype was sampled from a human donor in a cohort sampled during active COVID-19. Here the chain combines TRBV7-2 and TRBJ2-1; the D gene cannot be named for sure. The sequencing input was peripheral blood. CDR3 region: CASSLKDPMYNEQFF. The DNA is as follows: TGTGCCAGCAGCCTAAAAGATCCTATGTACAATGAGCAGTTCTTC.